The 28 T cell receptor beta chains below come from one sample, sequenced in a study of cytomegalovirus exposure and HLA in healthy donors. Vbeta (60) and Jbeta (13) primers were used in the PCR. Sequenced by immunoSEQ multiplex PCR; TCRdb stores in-frame clones only, minus some. Of 80,000 to 100,000 clones listed, around 72% were seen once; the top ten hold over 9.5%. Sequenced sample: PBMCs. All receptors come from a man between 18 and 29 years old in good health and CMV-seropositive.

This chain joins TRBV11-2 and TRBJ2-5; 7 bases align to TRBD1. In germline, CDR1 is SGHAT, CDR2 FQNNGV. The CDR3 covers 16 residues. V shed 5 bases, J shed 0 bases, and the junction held 9 bases outside the gene matches. The CDR3 spells CASSTRQGLYQETQYF. In DNA form, the CDR3 reads TGTGCCAGCAGCACTCGACAGGGCCTGTACCAAGAGACCCAGTACTTC.

The chain couples TRBV1 to TRBJ2-3; the table's D call of TRBD2 was not tested on the DNA. TRBV1 is termed a pseudogene. This CDR3 has 20 amino acids. The CDR3 reads CTSSQDQSPSGGGSTDTQYF. In DNA, the CDR3 is TGCACCAGCAGCCAAGATCAGTCCCCTAGCGGGGGGGGTAGCACAGATACGCAGTATTTT.

The genes are TRBV30 and TRBJ2-2; D might be TRBD2 (5 bases). The CDR3 runs 16 residues. Germline V gene lookup returns CDR1 GTSNPN and CDR2 SVGIG (reference sequence). The ends were cut back, 0 bases at V and 2 bases at J, with 13 bases in the middle. For the CDR3, the DNA is TGTGCCTGGAGTGTAAGCGAGGGAATTAACACCGGGGAGCTGTTTTTT. It translates to CAWSVSEGINTGELFF.

CDR3 in DNA: TGTGCCAGCTCTACACTCCAGGGGCACGAGCAGTACTTC. Its protein is CASSTLQGHEQYF. The chain links TRBV18 to TRBJ2-7, with D perhaps TRBD1 (6 bases). The CDR3 is made up of 13 amino acids. Germline V gives CDR1 KGHSH, CDR2 LQKENI. The ends were cut back, 6 bases at V and 5 bases at J, with 14 bases in the middle.

The J gene is TRBJ2-2, the V gene TRBV29-1; TRBD2 matches 7 bases. This CDR3 region has 14 residues. V gave up 4 bases and J gave up 1 base; unmatched junction bases: 3. Germline-derived CDR1 and CDR2 are SQVTM and ANQGSEA. CDR3 nucleotides: TGCAGCGTTGGCAGGGAGGGGAACACCGGGGAGCTGTTTTTT. Translated: CSVGREGNTGELFF.

The chain is built from TRBV6-6 and TRBJ1-5; maybe TRBD1 (5 bases). The CDR3 length is 14 residues. The V gene lost 2 bases and the J gene lost 3 bases, with 8 bases spanning the gap. The V gene's germline CDR1 is MNHNY and CDR2 SVGAGI (reference sequence). The CDR3 loop is CASSYDSDNQPQHF. The CDR3 DNA sequence: TGTGCCAGCAGTTACGACAGCGACAATCAGCCCCAGCATTTT.

This clone has only one observation. The chain employs TRBV9 and TRBJ1-6, with 7 bases lining up with TRBD1. CDR1 is SGDLS and CDR2 is YYNGEE in the germline V gene. The CDR3 is 19 residues long. Trimming took 4 bases from V and 4 from J; bases not matched to a gene: 17. The CDR3 protein is CASSPGGRDSRFYNSPLHF. Here the CDR3 DNA reads TGTGCCAGCAGCCCAGGGGGGCGGGACAGCCGATTTTATAATTCACCCCTCCACTTT.

This clone has only a few counts. With a much larger clone just one base away, this may be a read error. Distinct nucleotide sequences in the sample also encode this CDR3. The chain employs TRBV5-1 and TRBJ2-6; no clear D gene. Germline assignment: CDR1 SGHRS and CDR2 YFSETQ. The germline V and J ends were trimmed by 0 bases and 0 bases, with 4 bases remaining between them. CDR3 length: 15 residues. CDR3 sequence: CASSLDSSGANVLTF. The CDR3 DNA follows: TGCGCCAGCAGCTTGGACAGCTCTGGGGCCAACGTCCTGACTTTC. Drawing the rest from reference TRBV5-1 and TRBJ2-6, the complete variable domain is KAGVTQTPRYLIKTRGQQVTLSCSPISGHRSVSWYQQTPGQGLQFLFEYFSETQRNKGNFPGRFSGRQFSNSRSEMNVSTLELGDSALYLCASSLDSSGANVLTFGAGSRLTVL.

The V gene is TRBV5-1, the J gene TRBJ1-2, with D possibly being TRBD1 (5 bases). The CDR3 covers 16 residues. V was pared by 1 base and J by 5 bases, with 18 bases between. In germline, CDR1 is SGHRS, CDR2 YFSETQ. The CDR3 sequence: CASSLTWGDGGYGYTF. The CDR3 region has the DNA TGCGCCAGCAGCTTGACCTGGGGCGACGGGGGTTATGGCTACACCTTC. The whole variable domain, filled in from reference TRBV5-1 and TRBJ1-2, reads KAGVTQTPRYLIKTRGQQVTLSCSPISGHRSVSWYQQTPGQGLQFLFEYFSETQRNKGNFPGRFSGRQFSNSRSEMNVSTLELGDSALYLCASSLTWGDGGYGYTFGSGTRLTVV.

The rearrangement links TRBV28 to TRBJ2-1; TRBD2 agrees at 11 bases. The germline gives CDR1 MDHEN, CDR2 SYDVKM. The length of the CDR3 is 15 residues. The trim removed 8 bases at V and 3 bases at J, leaving 6 bases unmatched. The CDR3 nucleotides read TGTGCCAGCGCCACTAGCGGGGGTTTCTACAATGAGCAGTTCTTC. Residues: CASATSGGFYNEQFF.

The J gene is TRBJ1-6, the V gene TRBV9; the D gene is possibly TRBD1 (6 bases). This CDR3 has 17 residues. Germline CDR1 reads SGDLS; CDR2 reads YYNGEE. The V end lost 3 bases, the J end lost 3 bases, and 16 bases lay between the germline ends. Written as DNA, the CDR3 is TGTGCCAGCAGCGCCCGACAGTTCAGGGGCTATAATTCACCCCTCCACTTT. Translation gives CASSARQFRGYNSPLHF.

The gene calls are TRBV7-2 and TRBJ2-7; D is perhaps TRBD1 (6 bases). The CDR3 loop spans 14 amino acids. V was clipped by 4 bases and J by 1 base, with 11 bases between them. Germline-derived CDR1 and CDR2 are SGHTA and FQGNSA. CDR3 sequence (DNA): TGTGCCAGCAGCTACAGGGCTCCGTCCTACGAGCAGTACTTC. Its protein product is CASSYRAPSYEQYF.

Here the CDR3 DNA reads TGTGCCGCTAACTCTCGACAGGGGGCGATTGACTATGGCTACACCTTC. It translates to CAANSRQGAIDYGYTF. The chain couples TRBV6-6 to TRBJ1-2; 10 bases align to TRBD1. Unmatched junction bases numbered 15, after V lost 11 bases and J lost 3 bases. CDR1 and CDR2 from the germline V gene are MNHNY and SVGAGI (reference sequence). This CDR3 spans 16 amino acids.

The chain combines TRBV7-2 with TRBJ2-7; TRBD2 matches 8 bases. Per the germline V gene, CDR1 is SGHTA and CDR2 is FQGNSA. CDR3 length: 15 amino acids. V trimming: 1 base; J trimming: 3 bases; junction bases outside the gene matches: 5. Here the CDR3 DNA reads TGTGCCAGCAGCTTAGAGGGCGGGGGGTTCTACGAGCAGTACTTC. It translates to CASSLEGGGFYEQYF.

This clone was counted between two and nine times. The chain couples TRBV28 to TRBJ2-4; 7 bases map to TRBD1. Germline trimming cut 5 bases from V and 7 bases from J; bases unmatched to any gene: 8. This CDR3 region has 14 residues. CDR1 is MDHEN, CDR2 SYDVKM, per germline. The CDR3 region is CASSRTTGTNIQYF. Written as DNA, the CDR3 is TGTGCCAGCAGTAGGACGACAGGGACGAACATTCAGTACTTC.

The sample holds a few counts of this clone. The chain recombines TRBV4-1 with TRBJ2-4; 7 bases align to TRBD1. CDR1 is MGHRA and CDR2 is YSYEKL in the germline V gene. The CDR3 runs to 16 residues. V shed 3 bases, J shed 1 base, and the junction held 6 bases outside the gene matches. The CDR3 bases are TGCGCCAGCAGCCATATCACACAGGGGGCCAAAAACATTCAGTACTTC. Translation: CASSHITQGAKNIQYF.

V and J are TRBV10-1 and TRBJ2-3, with TRBD2 matching over 7 bases. The CDR3 consists of 16 residues. The V gene end was trimmed by 7 bases and the J gene end by 3 bases; junction bases not matched to a gene: 13. CDR1 is WNHNN and CDR2 is SYGVQD in the germline V gene (reference sequence). CDR3 sequence: CASNSGKAGRTDTQYF. The CDR3 coding sequence is TGCGCCAGCAACTCCGGGAAAGCGGGACGTACAGATACGCAGTATTTT.

This chain joins TRBV27 and TRBJ1-1, with 7 bases identical to TRBD1. Trimming took 3 bases from V and 4 from J; bases not matched to a gene: 5. There are 14 residues in the CDR3. CDR1 is MNHEY and CDR2 is SMNVEV in the germline V gene (reference sequence). CDR3: CASSLTGSGTEAFF. The CDR3 region has the DNA TGTGCCAGCAGTTTGACAGGGTCGGGCACTGAAGCTTTCTTT.

A single count supports this clone. V and J are TRBV10-1 and TRBJ1-4; 7 nucleotides align to TRBD1. The CDR3 loop spans 14 amino acids. Germline trimming cut 5 bases from V and 5 bases from J; bases unmatched to any gene: 5. Germline V gene data show CDR1 as WNHNN and CDR2 as SYGVQD (reference sequence). DNA for the CDR3: TGCGCCAGCAGTCCGGACAGGTCGAATGAAAAACTGTTTTTT. Translation gives CASSPDRSNEKLFF.

This clone was picked up a small number of times. The chain joins TRBV6-5 to TRBJ1-1, with a tentative D call TRBD1 (6 bases). The CDR3 contains 13 residues. Trimming removed 7 bases from V and 5 bases from J, with 14 bases in between. Germline values: CDR1 MNHEY, CDR2 SVGAGI. The CDR3 DNA reads TGTGCCAGCAATCCACAGGGAAGGACTGAAGCTTTCTTT. This gives the protein CASNPQGRTEAFF.

V is TRBV30 and J is TRBJ2-1; the match to TRBD1 covers 7 bases. V shed 3 bases, J shed 10 bases, and the junction held 9 bases outside the gene matches. Germline V gives CDR1 GTSNPN, CDR2 SVGIG (reference sequence). The CDR3 loop spans 13 amino acids. CDR3 bases: TGTGCCTGGAGCGCATTGGAACAGGGGGAGCAGTTCTTC. Translated, it gives CAWSALEQGEQFF.

The rearrangement uses TRBV11-2 and TRBJ2-7; 7 bases fit TRBD2. V lost 6 bases, J lost 2 bases, and 10 bases stayed unmatched. This CDR3 spans 15 amino acids. Germline V gene lookup returns CDR1 SGHAT and CDR2 FQNNGV. CDR3 in amino acids: CASRGPREGTYEQYF. In DNA form, the CDR3 reads TGTGCCAGCAGGGGCCCTAGGGAGGGAACCTACGAGCAGTACTTC.

This clone appeared a few times. CDR3 in DNA: TGTGCCATCAGCTCCTGGGACAGAGACAATTCACCCCTCCACTTT. Its translation is CAISSWDRDNSPLHF. The chain carries TRBV27 and TRBJ1-6; 7 bases fit TRBD1. Trimming removed 10 bases from V and 7 bases from J; junction bases left unmatched: 13. Per germline, CDR1 MNHEY and CDR2 SMNVEV (reference sequence). The CDR3 length is 15 residues.

Worth noting for this clone: At one of its ends the junction is not consistent with the germline gene, which may arise from a read error. The genes are TRBV7-9 and TRBJ2-1, with TRBD2 identical over 14 bases. Germline V gene sequence: CDR1 SEHNR, CDR2 FQNEAQ (reference sequence). The CDR3 length is 13 residues. The CDR3 loop is CASSLEGLAGEVF. As DNA, the CDR3 is TGTGCCAGCAGCTTAGAGGGACTAGCGGGGGAGGTCTTC.

In its sample, this clone was seen a few times. This rearrangement joins TRBV4-1 to TRBJ1-1; TRBD1 is a possible D gene (6 bases). Between the trimmed V and J ends, which lost 4 bases and 2 bases, there was a span of 14 bases. Germline-derived CDR1 and CDR2 are MGHRA and YSYEKL. CDR3 length: 15 amino acids. For the CDR3, the DNA is TGCGCCAGCAGCCGTCACAGGGAGGGAAACACTGAAGCTTTCTTT. Protein sequence: CASSRHREGNTEAFF.

In this sample, this clone turned up a few times. The rearrangement links TRBV28 to TRBJ2-5; 9 bases are a match to TRBD2. Looked up from germline, CDR1 is MDHEN and CDR2 is SYDVKM. The ends lost 6 bases at V and 4 bases at J; junction bases unmatched: 9. CDR3 length: 15 amino acids. CDR3 coding DNA: TGTGCCAGCAGAGACCGAGGGACTAGCACAGAGACCCAGTACTTC. It specifies CASRDRGTSTETQYF.

The chain combines TRBV4-2 with TRBJ2-5, with 8 bases lining up with TRBD1. V shed 1 base and J 5 bases; nucleotides not matched to a gene: 12. The germline V gene has CDR1 LGHNA and CDR2 YNFKEQ. The length of the CDR3 is 17 residues. DNA of the CDR3: TGTGCCAGCAGCCAAGGACAGGGGCGTCCTGAAGGGGAGACCCAGTACTTC. As protein: CASSQGQGRPEGETQYF.

V and J are TRBV10-2 and TRBJ1-4; D unresolved. This CDR3 region has 14 residues. The V end was cut by 7 bases, the J end by 8 bases, with 17 bases between. The germline CDR1 and CDR2 sequences are WSHSY and SAAADI. DNA for the CDR3: TGCGCCAGCACAATCTCCGGGATGCGGGAAAAACTGTTTTTT. This gives the protein CASTISGMREKLFF.